Listed below are T cell receptor beta chains from one sample, sequenced in a study of cytomegalovirus exposure and HLA in healthy donors. Using immunoSEQ multiplex PCR, the repertoire was profiled, and TCRdb retains in-frame clones only, with some absent. The data hold around 210,000 clones, with around 84% observed a single time. Sequenced: PBMCs. These receptors came from a girl aged 2 to 9 in good health and CMV-seronegative. Each CDR3 is given with its conserved first and last residue. The D gene is left open where the match is weak. Size is omitted from some rows. Given values are once, few, many or a class for expanded clones.

D: NA; J: TRBJ1-5; V: TRBV27; size: NA; DNA: TGTGCCAGCAGTCCGCTGAGTAGCAATCAGCCCCAGCATTTT; CDR3: CASSPLSSNQPQHF
D: NA; J: TRBJ1-1; V: TRBV11-2; size: NA; DNA: TGTGCCAGCAGCCAAGGCGGGACTGAAGCTTTCTTT; CDR3: CASSQGGTEAFF
D: TRBD2; J: TRBJ2-2; V: TRBV6-6; size: NA; DNA: TGTGCCAGCAGTTATACAGCGGGGGGCGAACAGGAGCTGTTTTTT; CDR3: CASSYTAGGEQELFF
D: TRBD1; J: TRBJ2-7; V: TRBV7-9; size: NA; DNA: TGTTCCAGCAGCCCAAGACACCAGGGACAGCGCTACTACGAGCAGTACTTC; CDR3: CSSSPRHQGQRYYEQYF
D: TRBD1; J: TRBJ2-7; V: TRBV5-6; size: NA; DNA: TGTGCCAGCAGCTGGGGACAGGCCGCCTACGAGCAGTACTTC; CDR3: CASSWGQAAYEQYF
D: NA; J: TRBJ2-7; V: TRBV2; size: NA; DNA: TGTGCCAGCAGTGAAGTTGGACTGGTCCACGAGCAGTACTTC; CDR3: CASSEVGLVHEQYF
D: NA; J: TRBJ2-7; V: TRBV23-1; size: NA; DNA: TGCGCCAGCAGTCACACGGGAGTTTTTCCTTCCCTTTCCTACGAGCAGTACTTC; CDR3: CASSHTGVFPSLSYEQYF
D: NA; J: TRBJ1-4; V: TRBV27; size: once; DNA: TGTGCCAGCGGGGCCGCCATTAATGAAAAACTGTTTTTT; CDR3: CASGAAINEKLFF
D: TRBD2; J: TRBJ2-2; V: TRBV9; size: NA; DNA: TGTGCCAGCAGCGTAGGGCTAGCGGGAGGGGCCACCGGGGAGCTGTTTTTT; CDR3: CASSVGLAGGATGELFF
D: NA; J: TRBJ2-7; V: TRBV7-9; size: few; DNA: TGTTCCAGCAGCGATAGCTACGAGCAGTACTTC; CDR3: CSSSDSYEQYF
D: NA; J: TRBJ2-3; V: TRBV7-9; size: NA; DNA: TGTGCCAGCAGCCCACCACGACTATCTAGCACAGATACGCAGTATTTT; CDR3: CASSPPRLSSTDTQYF
D: TRBD1; J: TRBJ1-6; V: TRBV2; size: NA; DNA: TGTGCCAGCAAGTATTCAGGGACAGATAATTCACCCCTCCACTTT; CDR3: CASKYSGTDNSPLHF
D: TRBD2; J: TRBJ2-1; V: TRBV5-4; size: NA; DNA: TGTGCCAGCAGGACCTTAGCGGGAGGCGAGCAGTTCTTC; CDR3: CASRTLAGGEQFF
D: TRBD1; J: TRBJ1-2; V: TRBV5-4; size: NA; DNA: TGTGCCAGCAGCCCCGGGACAGGGGGCTATGGCTACACCTTC; CDR3: CASSPGTGGYGYTF
D: NA; J: TRBJ2-5; V: TRBV9; size: NA; DNA: TGTGCCAGCAGCGTAGGGTCGGCGGGTCGAGAGACCCAGTACTTC; CDR3: CASSVGSAGRETQYF
D: TRBD1; J: TRBJ1-1; V: TRBV5-5; size: NA; DNA: TGTGCCAGCAGCTTCCCGGGACAGGGGGCCCGTGGCACTGAAGCTTTCTTT; CDR3: CASSFPGQGARGTEAFF